Each of the 10 T cell receptor beta chains below was sequenced from the same sample in a study of CD8+CD57+ T cells in acquired aplastic anemia. The template for TCR beta VDJ and CDR3 sequence profiling was genomic DNA. TCRdb re-derived calls from the reads in MiXCR, one entry per CDR3 protein. The sample has approximately 150,000 distinct CDR3 sequences, around half seen once. Patients chosen for sequencing had CD8+CD57+ cells that had expanded, as shown by flow cytometry. Sequencing used sorted CD4+, CD8+, or CD8+CD57+ T cells (not recorded which) from PBMCs. Every receptor here comes from a human donor with aplastic anemia.

This clonotype was recorded many times. The chain combines TRBV6-2 or TRBV6-3 with TRBJ2-7; perhaps TRBD1 as D (6 bases). In germline, CDR1 is MNHEY, CDR2 SVGEGT. CDR3 size: 13 residues. V was shortened by 1 base and J by 3 bases, with 7 bases between the two germline ends. CDR3 loop: CASSYWDNYEQYF. In nucleotides, the CDR3 is TGTGCCAGCAGTTACTGGGACAACTACGAGCAGTACTTC.

The chain links TRBV29-1 to TRBJ2-7; TRBD1 agrees at 7 bases. CDR3 length equals 11 residues. Germline CDR1 SQVTM, CDR2 ANQGSEA. The ends lost 6 bases at V and 5 bases at J; junction bases unmatched: 4. CDR3 DNA: TGCAGCGTCCAACAGGGGAACGAGCAGTACGTC. It translates to CSVQQGNEQYV.

This clonotype showed up many times. CDR3 sequence reads: CSARLGDTIYF. DNA for the CDR3: TGCAGTGCTAGACTTGGGGACACCATATATTTT. V gene TRBV20-1 combines with J gene TRBJ1-3; the D is unclear. The V end was cut by 2 bases, the J end by 8 bases, with 7 bases between. Germline CDR1 reads DFQATT; CDR2 reads SNEGSKA (reference sequence). The CDR3 covers 11 residues.

The DNA of the CDR3 is TGTGCCAGCTCACCACCGGGAAGGGAGACTGAAGCTTTCTTT. Its protein is CASSPPGRETEAFF. The chain couples TRBV18 to TRBJ1-1; D remains unclear. The CDR3 runs 14 residues. V was shortened by 0 bases and J by 5 bases, with 10 bases between the two germline ends. CDR1 KGHSH and CDR2 LQKENI come from the germline V gene. The full variable domain, in which reference TRBV18 and TRBJ1-1 provide the parts outside the CDR3, is NAGVMQNPRHLVRRRGQEARLRCSPMKGHSHVYWYRQLPEEGLKFMVYLQKENIIDESGMPKERFSAEFPKEGPSILRIQQVVRGDSAAYFCASSPPGRETEAFFGQGTRLTVV.

This clonotype appeared many times. V gene TRBV25-1 combines with J gene TRBJ1-1, with a possible D match to TRBD1 (6 bases). Per germline, CDR1 MGHDK and CDR2 SYGVNS. This CDR3 comprises 13 residues. The ends were cut back, 7 bases at V and 3 bases at J, with 12 bases in the middle. CDR3 protein: CASNQEGDTEAFF. CDR3 sequence (DNA): TGTGCCAGCAATCAGGAGGGGGACACTGAAGCTTTCTTT.

A remark on this clonotype: At one of its ends the junction is not consistent with the germline gene, which may arise from a read error. The chain couples TRBV10-3 to TRBJ1-2; D ambiguous. CDR1 is ENHRY and CDR2 is SYGVKD in the germline V gene. The CDR3 contains 13 residues. In DNA form, the CDR3 reads TGTGCCATCAGACGGTTATCTCTCTATGGCTACGCCTTC. It is translated as CAIRRLSLYGYAF.

This rearrangement joins TRBV20-1 to TRBJ1-1; D unresolved. CDR1 and CDR2 (germline): DFQATT, SNEGSKA (reference sequence). The CDR3 is 16 residues long. V shed 3 bases and J shed 1 base, with 18 bases lying between them. The CDR3 region has the DNA TGCAGTGCTAGGGCAGACTTAATCGGAGGGAACACTGAAGCTTTCTTT. It is translated as CSARADLIGGNTEAFF.

This clonotype was detected only a few times. The CDR3 sequence is CASSLLTGGRLTDTQYF. DNA of the CDR3: TGTGCCAGCAGCTTATTAACGGGGGGACGTCTCACAGATACGCAGTATTTT. V and J are TRBV5-4 and TRBJ2-3, with TRBD2 matching 7 bases. Trimming at V came to 2 bases and at J to 2 bases, leaving 11 bases not matched to a gene. Germline loops: CDR1 SGHNT, CDR2 YYREEE (reference sequence). The CDR3 is 17 residues long.

This chain links TRBV15 with TRBJ1-2; no clear D gene. Germline CDR1 reads LNHNV; CDR2 reads YYDKDF (reference sequence). The CDR3 is made up of 14 amino acids. V lost 2 bases and J 8 bases, leaving 15 bases between the germline ends. CDR3 region: CATSRSAGFQGYTF. CDR3 bases: TGTGCCACCAGCAGATCGGCGGGGTTTCAGGGCTACACCTTC. Using reference TRBV15 and TRBJ1-2 for the parts outside the CDR3, the full variable domain is DAMVIQNPRYQVTQFGKPVTLSCSQTLNHNVMYWYQQKSSQAPKLLFHYYDKDFNNEADTPDNFQSRRPNTSFCFLDIRSPGLGDTAMYLCATSRSAGFQGYTFGSGTRLTVV.

This clonotype showed up many times. The chain carries TRBV7-3 and TRBJ2-1; 14 bases map to TRBD2. Losses at the gene ends were 3 bases for V and 8 bases for J; bases not matched to a gene: 6. The V gene's germline CDR1 is SGHTA and CDR2 FQGTGA. There are 16 residues in the CDR3. The CDR3 protein is CASSFQGLAGADEQFF. The CDR3, as DNA: TGTGCCAGCAGCTTCCAGGGACTAGCGGGAGCGGATGAGCAGTTCTTC.